Presented here are 29 T cell receptor beta chains from one specimen sequenced in a study of tumor-infiltrating lymphocytes in oesophageal squamous cell carcinoma. TCRdb re-derived calls from the PCR reads in MiXCR, one entry per CDR3 protein. The repertoire holds approximately 17,000 distinct CDR3 sequences, with 40% to 55% as singletons. Input material: blood. These receptors all come from a female donor with esophageal squamous cell carcinoma.

CDR3 DNA sequence: TGTGCCAGCAGCCTTAGCGGGGGGGTTCAGTACTTC. It yields the protein CASSLSGGVQYF. V usage is TRBV12-3 or TRBV12-4 and J usage is TRBJ2-4, with TRBD2 matching over 11 bases. CDR3 size: 12 residues. Trimming took 6 bases from V and 11 from J; bases not matched to a gene: 3.

The genes are TRBV7-2 and TRBJ2-7; D might be TRBD1 (5 bases). The germline V and J ends were trimmed by 0 bases and 3 bases, with 9 bases remaining between them. The CDR3 has 14 residues. CDR1 SGHTA and CDR2 FQGNSA come from the germline V gene. The CDR3 reads CASSLAAGNYEQYF. In nucleotides, the CDR3 is TGTGCCAGCAGCTTAGCCGCAGGGAACTACGAGCAGTACTTC.

V usage is TRBV27 and J usage is TRBJ2-5, with a tentative D call TRBD2 (7 bases). The better agreement between TRBJ2-7 and the DNA end casts doubt on the J call. This CDR3 spans 15 amino acids. Germline V gives CDR1 MNHEY, CDR2 SMNVEV (reference sequence). CDR3 coding DNA: TGTGCCAGCAGTCGGAGGGGGGGCTACTCCTACGAGCAGTACTTC. As protein: CASSRRGGYSYEQYF.

The gene calls are TRBV10-2 and TRBJ1-1; maybe TRBD1 (6 bases). The CDR3 runs 14 residues. Trimming pared 3 bases from V and 1 base from J, leaving 9 bases between. Germline V gene lookup returns CDR1 WSHSY and CDR2 SAAADI. The CDR3 is CASSDQGQNTEAFF. DNA for the CDR3: TGCGCCAGCAGTGACCAGGGACAGAACACTGAAGCTTTCTTT.

The DNA of the CDR3 is TGTGCCAGCAGGGGGGGGACATCGAAAAATCAGCCCCAGCATTTT. Translated: CASRGGTSKNQPQHF. The chain employs TRBV6-6 and TRBJ1-5, with D possibly being TRBD1 (6 bases). Between the trimmed V and J ends, which lost 6 bases and 4 bases, there was a span of 16 bases. CDR3 length: 15 residues. Per germline, CDR1 MNHNY and CDR2 SVGAGI (reference sequence).

This clonotype was seen only a few times. The CDR3 protein is CASSLRHLQETQYF. The CDR3 region has the DNA TGTGCCAGCAGTTTAAGGCACCTCCAAGAGACCCAGTACTTC. The rearrangement joins TRBV12-3 or TRBV12-4 to TRBJ2-7; D remains ambiguous. The last part of the DNA fits TRBJ2-5 better; the J call may be wrong. This CDR3 has 14 amino acids.

The chain has TRBV24-1 and TRBJ2-1, with 7 nucleotides matching TRBD2. Per germline, CDR1 KGHDR and CDR2 SFDVKD. This CDR3 region has 17 residues. The trim removed 1 base at V and 5 bases at J, leaving 10 bases unmatched. The CDR3 sequence is CATSDFAGDRMHNEQFF. In DNA, the CDR3 is TGTGCCACCAGTGATTTCGCGGGAGACCGTATGCACAATGAGCAGTTCTTC.

The chain couples TRBV14 to TRBJ2-3; unclear D gene. In germline, CDR1 is SGHDN, CDR2 FVKESK. The CDR3 spans 11 residues. The germline V and J ends were trimmed by 4 bases and 1 base, with 0 bases remaining between them. Written as DNA, the CDR3 is TGTGCCAGCAGCCGCACAGATACGCAGTATTTT. Translated, it gives CASSRTDTQYF.

This chain joins TRBV7-2 and TRBJ2-1; D unclear. Trimming removed 3 bases at V and 0 bases at J, with 9 bases between. CDR1 and CDR2 (germline): SGHTA, FQGNSA. This CDR3 region has 15 residues. CDR3 nucleotide sequence: TGTGCCAGCAGCTTGGTAAAGGGCTCCTACAATGAGCAGTTCTTC. It specifies CASSLVKGSYNEQFF.

The rearrangement links TRBV6-8 to TRBJ2-4; D might be TRBD1 (5 bases). The J call may be in error: the DNA end matches TRBJ2-7 better. CDR3 size: 12 residues. Per germline, CDR1 MNHGY and CDR2 SAAAGT. The CDR3 here is CASKGRVVEQYF. The DNA for the CDR3 is TGTGCCAGCAAGGGCAGGGTGGTCGAGCAGTACTTC.

In its sample, this clonotype was seen many times. Given a much more abundant clone one base away, this may be a read error. This rearrangement joins TRBV28 to TRBJ2-5, with 9 bases lining up with TRBD2. Germline V gene data show CDR1 as MDHEN and CDR2 as SYDVKM. This CDR3 comprises 16 residues. J gave up 11 bases and V 2 bases, and 15 bases lay outside the gene matches. In DNA, the CDR3 is TGTGCCAGCAGTTTAATGACTAGCGGAGCTTACAATGAGCAGTACTTC. Its protein product is CASSLMTSGAYNEQYF.

This clonotype was counted many times. The V and J genes are TRBV7-2 and TRBJ2-5; D is possibly TRBD2 (6 bases). The DNA matches TRBJ2-7 better at its end, which makes the J call doubtful. The CDR3 contains 14 residues. CDR1 and CDR2 from the germline V gene are SGHTA and FQGNSA. The CDR3 protein is CASSLMGGPYEQYF. CDR3 in DNA: TGTGCCAGCAGCTTAATGGGGGGACCCTACGAGCAGTACTTC.

V gene TRBV7-8 combines with J gene TRBJ2-6; TRBD1 might be the D (5 bases). Germline V lookup: CDR1 SGHVS, CDR2 FQNEAQ. The CDR3 is 16 residues long. V gave up 5 bases and J gave up 2 bases, with 13 bases separating them. For the CDR3, the DNA is TGTGCCAGCAGCGCCAGGGTTAAGGCTGGGGCCAACGTCCTGACTTTC. The encoded protein is CASSARVKAGANVLTF.

This clonotype has more than one count but fewer than ten. V and J are TRBV7-8 and TRBJ2-5, with TRBD1 matching over 9 bases. J lost 2 bases, V lost 2 bases, and 12 bases had no gene match. Looked up from germline, CDR1 is SGHVS and CDR2 is FQNEAQ. The CDR3 covers 18 residues. The CDR3 coding sequence is TGTGCCAGCAGCTTAATATTGGTCGGGGACAGGGCACAAGAGACCCAGTACTTC. Amino acid sequence: CASSLILVGDRAQETQYF.

This clonotype has a handful of counts. The chain employs TRBV20-1 and TRBJ2-3; 10 bases are a match to TRBD2. The junction had 4 bases not matched to a gene; V was cut back by 4 bases and J by 3 bases. This CDR3 is built from 14 residues. Germline V gene lookup returns CDR1 DFQATT and CDR2 SNEGSKA (reference sequence). CDR3 DNA sequence: TGCAGTGCTACTACTAGCGGGACGACAGATACGCAGTATTTT. The encoded protein is CSATTSGTTDTQYF.

In its sample, this clonotype was seen many times. The chain combines TRBV7-6 with TRBJ2-1, with 8 bases identical to TRBD1. The CDR3 runs to 16 residues. V was clipped by 1 base and J by 7 bases; unmatched bases: 9. Germline values: CDR1 SGHVS, CDR2 FNYEAQ. The CDR3 region has the DNA TGTGCCAGCAGCTTAGTGTATTCAGGGGGCTCTAATGAGCAGTTCTTC. This translates into CASSLVYSGGSNEQFF.

V usage is TRBV6-2 or TRBV6-3 and J usage is TRBJ2-3, with 7 bases lining up with TRBD1. The DNA end is more similar to TRBJ2-1, so the J call may be wrong. Germline CDR1 MNHEY, CDR2 SVGEGT. This CDR3 is built from 12 residues. This chain's CDR3 is CASSSQGDEQFF. CDR3 sequence (DNA): TGTGCCAGCAGTTCCCAGGGGGACGAGCAGTTCTTC.

This chain links TRBV7-2 with TRBJ2-1, with 7 positions matching TRBD2. The V segment lost 7 bases and the J segment 4 bases; nucleotides outside the gene matches: 13. Germline assignment: CDR1 SGHTA and CDR2 FQGNSA. The CDR3 has 16 residues. The CDR3, as DNA: TGTGCCAGCAAGGAAGGGGCGGGAGTAGGATACAATGAGCAGTTCTTC. Encoded protein: CASKEGAGVGYNEQFF.

This clonotype was counted at least ten times. The V call is TRBV5-1, the J call TRBJ1-2, with D possibly being TRBD1 (5 bases). Trimming pared 5 bases from V and 2 bases from J, leaving 16 bases between. The length of the CDR3 is 15 residues. Germline V gene lookup returns CDR1 SGHRS and CDR2 YFSETQ. CDR3 protein: CASSPGTGMNYGYTF. CDR3 bases: TGCGCCAGCAGTCCGGGGACCGGAATGAACTATGGCTACACCTTC.

This clonotype occurred many times. The chain is built from TRBV11-3 and TRBJ2-1; 9 bases line up with TRBD1. This CDR3 region has 14 residues. The V gene's germline CDR1 is SGHNT and CDR2 YENEEA. The V gene end was trimmed by 5 bases and the J gene end by 10 bases; junction bases not matched to a gene: 9. The DNA of the CDR3 is TGTGCCAGCAGCCAGGGGGCACAGGGGGCGGAGCAGTTCTTC. Encoded protein: CASSQGAQGAEQFF.

This chain connects TRBV9 to TRBJ2-1; 9 bases are shared with TRBD1. The closer fit of TRBJ2-5 to the DNA end suggests the J call may be wrong. Germline V gene data show CDR1 as SGDLS and CDR2 as YYNGEE. CDR3 length equals 15 residues. The CDR3 loop is CASSETGGPQETQYF. The DNA for the CDR3 is TGTGCCAGCAGCGAAACAGGGGGCCCCCAAGAGACCCAGTACTTC.

This chain uses TRBV11-2 with TRBJ1-2; D remains unclear. Deletions cut 5 bases from V and 7 bases from J, with 14 bases between. CDR3 length equals 13 residues. The germline V gene encodes CDR1 SGHAT and CDR2 FQNNGV. CDR3 bases: TGTGCCAGCAGCCCTTACGAAGCGGGTGGCTACACCTTC. Amino acid sequence: CASSPYEAGGYTF.

The CDR3 DNA follows: TGTGCCAGCAGCCCGAGTCAGTCACTCTACAATGAGCAGTACTTC. The encoded protein is CASSPSQSLYNEQYF. The chain uses TRBV7-2 and TRBJ2-5; D is uncertain. With 5 bases removed from V and 11 bases from J, the gap between germline ends came to 24 bases. The CDR3 has 15 residues. The germline V gene encodes CDR1 SGHTA and CDR2 FQGNSA. Supplemented by reference TRBV7-2 and TRBJ2-5, the full variable domain reads GAGVSQSPSNKVTEKGKDVELRCDPISGHTALYWYRQSLGQGLEFLIYFQGNSAPDKSGLPSDRFSAERTGGSVSTLTIQRTQQEDSAVYLCASSPSQSLYNEQYFGPGTRLLVL.

Concerning this clonotype itself: A junction end diverges from the germline sequence, so it may reflect a read error. The genes are TRBV5-1 and TRBJ1-1, with D possibly matching TRBD1 (5 bases). This CDR3 has 15 amino acids. Germline loops: CDR1 SGHRS, CDR2 YFSETQ. DNA for the CDR3: TGCGCCAGCAGCTTGGTAGCAGGGTCGGGCACTGAAGCTTTATTT. The encoded protein is CASSLVAGSGTEALF.

This clonotype was seen many times. The chain is built from TRBV5-6 and TRBJ1-4, with D perhaps matching TRBD1 (5 bases). V gave up 0 bases and J gave up 8 bases, with 8 bases separating them. The CDR3 covers 13 residues. In germline, CDR1 is SGHDT, CDR2 YYEEEE. This chain's CDR3 is CASSLAGHEKLFF. As DNA, the CDR3 is TGTGCCAGCAGCTTGGCTGGACACGAAAAACTGTTTTTT.

This chain joins TRBV12-3 or TRBV12-4 and TRBJ2-7, with 12 nucleotides matching TRBD1. The J call may be wrong; the DNA end is better matched by TRBJ2-5. This CDR3 is built from 19 residues. CDR3 DNA: TGTGCCAGCAGTTTATGGGGACAGGGGGCGAGGGATGGTCGGGAGACCCAGTACTTC. Translated: CASSLWGQGARDGRETQYF.

This clonotype appeared once. The V and J genes are TRBV29-1 and TRBJ2-1; D uncertain. In germline, CDR1 is SQVTM, CDR2 ANQGSEA. Trimming took off 4 bases at V and 4 bases at J, with 11 bases between the two ends. The CDR3 is made up of 13 amino acids. CDR3 region: CSVAGTAYNEQFF. The CDR3 DNA sequence: TGCAGCGTTGCCGGAACAGCTTACAATGAGCAGTTCTTC.

The rearrangement joins TRBV7-3 to TRBJ1-6; no firm D call. The germline CDR1 and CDR2 sequences are SGHTA and FQGTGA. V lost 9 bases and J lost 9, with 6 bases in between. This CDR3 is 10 amino acids long. The CDR3 region has the DNA TGTGCCAGTGAGGGTTCACCCCTCCACTTT. Amino acid sequence: CASEGSPLHF.

This clonotype was recorded many times. This chain connects TRBV28 to TRBJ2-5, with D maybe TRBD2 (5 bases). The last part of the DNA fits TRBJ2-1 better; the J call may be wrong. The CDR3 covers 11 residues. Germline lookup yields CDR1 MDHEN and CDR2 SYDVKM. CDR3 sequence reads: CASSFRGGQFF. CDR3 coding DNA: TGTGCCAGCAGTTTTCGTGGAGGCCAGTTCTTC.